Shown below are 23 T cell receptor beta chains from a single sample sequenced in a study of blood T cell repertoires in COVID-19. The method was immunoSEQ multiplex PCR; TCRdb's version includes in-frame clones alone and lacks a portion of them. The data hold over 200,000 clones, with almost 90% observed a single time. Material: peripheral blood. These receptors all come from an older woman with acute or convalescent COVID-19.

The J gene is TRBJ1-4, the V gene TRBV5-1; 9 bases agree with TRBD1. There are 16 residues in the CDR3. V dropped 2 bases and J dropped 5; count of bases not matched to a gene: 7. CDR1 is SGHRS and CDR2 is YFSETQ in the germline V gene. DNA of the CDR3: TGCGCCAGCAGCTTATTGGGACAGGGACGGAATGAAAAACTGTTTTTT. Amino acid sequence: CASSLLGQGRNEKLFF.

This rearrangement joins TRBV7-9 to TRBJ1-2, with a tentative D call TRBD1 (5 bases). The V and J ends lost 1 base and 6 bases respectively, with 12 bases between them. The CDR3 is made up of 14 amino acids. Per germline, CDR1 SEHNR and CDR2 FQNEAQ (reference sequence). This chain's CDR3 is CASSLVQGSDGYTF. CDR3 bases: TGTGCCAGCAGCTTAGTGCAGGGCAGTGATGGCTACACCTTC. Full variable domain (outside the CDR3, taken from reference TRBV7-9 and TRBJ1-2): DTGVSQNPRHKITKRGQNVTFRCDPISEHNRLYWYRQTLGQGPEFLTYFQNEAQLEKSRLLSDRFSAERPKGSFSTLEIQRTEQGDSAMYLCASSLVQGSDGYTFGSGTRLTVV.

This chain links TRBV28 with TRBJ2-4, with TRBD2 matching over 7 bases. Germline CDR1 reads MDHEN; CDR2 reads SYDVKM. The CDR3 runs to 13 residues. The junction had 4 bases not matched to a gene; V was cut back by 4 bases and J by 7 bases. CDR3 DNA sequence: TGTGCCAGCAGTTATTCCGGGGGGAACATTCAGTACTTC. Its protein product is CASSYSGGNIQYF.

Only one count was recorded for this clone. The chain links TRBV6-5 to TRBJ1-1; the D gene is possibly TRBD1 (5 bases). The V end was cut by 8 bases, the J end by 5 bases, with 18 bases between. The germline CDR1 and CDR2 sequences are MNHEY and SVGAGI. The CDR3 covers 14 residues. CDR3 protein: CASCLVQGWTEAFF. The CDR3 nucleotides are TGTGCCAGCTGTTTAGTGCAGGGTTGGACTGAAGCTTTCTTT.

This clone was counted once. The chain is built from TRBV18 and TRBJ1-6; D possibly corresponds to TRBD1 (5 bases). The CDR3 is 15 amino acids. The V gene lost 2 bases and the J gene lost 8 bases, with 13 bases spanning the gap. CDR1 and CDR2 from the germline V gene are KGHSH and LQKENI. The CDR3 nucleotides read TGTGCCAGCTCACCAGCAGGGTGGTTAGATTCACCCCTCCACTTT. The encoded protein is CASSPAGWLDSPLHF.

V is TRBV3-1 (or the pseudogene TRBV3-2) and J is TRBJ2-2; 10 bases fit TRBD2. Germline V gene lookup returns CDR1 LGHDT and CDR2 YNNKEL (reference sequence). The CDR3 is 17 residues long. V was clipped by 4 bases and J by 0 bases; unmatched bases: 5. The CDR3 coding sequence is TGTGCCAGCAGCCGTGCGGGACTAGCGACGAACACCGGGGAGCTGTTTTTT. It translates to CASSRAGLATNTGELFF.

The chain links TRBV2 to TRBJ1-3; D gene unclear. Germline values: CDR1 SNHLY, CDR2 FYNNEI. The CDR3 is 13 residues long. Trimming shortened V by 6 bases and J by 1 base, and 7 bases separated the two germline ends. CDR3 coding DNA: TGTGCCAGCAGCGCGAATTCTGGAAACACCATATATTTT. Residues: CASSANSGNTIYF.

This chain links TRBV5-1 with TRBJ1-1; 7 positions agree with TRBD1. The CDR3 is 13 residues long. Unmatched junction bases numbered 2, after V lost 3 bases and J lost 3 bases. Germline V gives CDR1 SGHRS, CDR2 YFSETQ. The CDR3 region is CASSSGQYTEAFF. CDR3 coding DNA: TGCGCCAGCAGCTCGGGACAGTACACTGAAGCTTTCTTT.

The chain joins TRBV11-2 to TRBJ1-1, with unresolved D. Germline V gene sequence: CDR1 SGHAT, CDR2 FQNNGV. V lost 6 bases, J lost 0 bases, and 8 bases lay in between. The CDR3 is made up of 13 amino acids. For the CDR3, the DNA is TGTGCCAGCAGTACTGATTTGAACACTGAAGCTTTCTTT. Translated: CASSTDLNTEAFF. Complete variable domain (other parts from reference TRBV11-2 and TRBJ1-1): EAGVAQSPRYKIIEKRQSVAFWCNPISGHATLYWYQQILGQGPKLLIQFQNNGVVDDSQLPKDRFSAERLKGVDSTLKIQPAKLEDSAVYLCASSTDLNTEAFFGQGTRLTVV.

CDR3 amino acids: CAWSRGRFYGYTF. CDR3 nucleotides: TGTGCCTGGAGCAGGGGGCGCTTCTATGGCTACACCTTC. V usage is TRBV30 and J usage is TRBJ1-2; TRBD1 agrees at 8 bases. V was clipped by 3 bases and J by 4 bases; unmatched bases: 4. The CDR3 totals 13 residues. Germline V CDR1 and CDR2: GTSNPN, SVGIG (reference sequence).

The J gene is TRBJ1-2, the V gene TRBV7-9; 8 nucleotides match TRBD1. This CDR3 has 15 amino acids. Trimming cost V 5 bases and J 7 bases; bases outside gene matches: 12. Germline CDR1 SEHNR, CDR2 FQNEAQ (reference sequence). The DNA for the CDR3 is TGTGCCAGCAGCCTACGGCTTCAGGGGGCAGTTGGCTACACCTTC. It translates to CASSLRLQGAVGYTF.

The chain has TRBV6-1 and TRBJ2-4; weak D call: TRBD1 (7 bases). The V end lost 4 bases, the J end lost 11 bases, and 24 bases lay between the germline ends. Germline assignment: CDR1 MNHNS and CDR2 SASEGT. CDR3 length: 16 residues. CDR3 coding DNA: TGTGCCAGCAGTGGAGCCGGGACAGTGGGGAGGCCGGTTCAGTACTTC. Amino acids: CASSGAGTVGRPVQYF.

The chain is built from TRBV5-5 and TRBJ1-1; possible D gene TRBD1, 5 bases. This CDR3 region has 14 residues. The ends were cut back, 0 bases at V and 7 bases at J, with 13 bases in the middle. The germline V gene has CDR1 SGHKS and CDR2 YYEKEE (reference sequence). CDR3 coding DNA: TGTGCCAGCAGCTTGGCAGCGGGGCCGCTTGAAGCTTTCTTT. This translates into CASSLAAGPLEAFF.

The V and J genes are TRBV12-3 or TRBV12-4 and TRBJ2-2; D is unresolved. V was pared by 1 base and J by 9 bases, with 9 bases between. This CDR3 comprises 13 residues. CDR3 sequence reads: CASSLVWQRELFF. The CDR3 DNA is TGTGCCAGCAGTTTAGTGTGGCAAAGGGAGCTGTTTTTT.

A single count supports this clone. This chain uses TRBV28 with TRBJ1-1, with a possible D match to TRBD1 (5 bases). Per germline, CDR1 MDHEN and CDR2 SYDVKM. This CDR3 contains 12 residues. Trimming removed 4 bases at V and 3 bases at J, with 6 bases between. In DNA form, the CDR3 reads TGTGCCAGCAGTTCCAGGGACACTGAAGCTTTCTTT. As protein: CASSSRDTEAFF.

CDR3 bases: TGTGCCAGTAGTAGACTAGCGGACTACGAGCAGTACTTC. Translation gives CASSRLADYEQYF. The chain joins TRBV19 to TRBJ2-7, with 9 bases that match TRBD2. The V gene end was trimmed by 4 bases and the J gene end by 3 bases; junction bases not matched to a gene: 1. CDR3 size: 13 residues. The germline V gene encodes CDR1 LNHDA and CDR2 SQIVND (reference sequence). Complete variable domain (other parts from reference TRBV19 and TRBJ2-7): DGGITQSPKYLFRKEGQNVTLSCEQNLNHDAMYWYRQDPGQGLRLIYYSQIVNDFQKGDIAEGYSVSREKKESFPLTVTSAQKNPTAFYLCASSRLADYEQYFGPGTRLTVT.

This clone was found once. V and J are TRBV5-1 and TRBJ2-3; TRBD1 agrees at 10 bases. Trimming cost V 0 bases and J 8 bases; bases outside gene matches: 3. CDR1 and CDR2 (germline): SGHRS, YFSETQ. The CDR3 is 14 amino acids. CDR3 amino acids: CASSLGQGAGTQYF. Written as DNA, the CDR3 is TGCGCCAGCAGCTTGGGACAGGGGGCAGGTACGCAGTATTTT.

The chain links TRBV27 to TRBJ2-7; 9 bases map to TRBD2. The germline CDR1 and CDR2 sequences are MNHEY and SMNVEV (reference sequence). The CDR3 loop spans 14 amino acids. CDR3 residues: CVSGSGGLSYEQYF. CDR3 DNA sequence: TGTGTCTCAGGGAGCGGGGGGCTCTCCTACGAGCAGTACTTC.

This chain links TRBV6-6 with TRBJ2-1, with D perhaps matching TRBD2 (6 bases). The CDR3 loop spans 15 amino acids. CDR1 is MNHNY, CDR2 SVGAGI, per germline (reference sequence). Trimming pared 4 bases from V and 3 bases from J, leaving 13 bases between. In nucleotides, the CDR3 is TGTGCCAGCAGTTCCCGGACTACCAACTACAATGAGCAGTTCTTC. This codes for CASSSRTTNYNEQFF.

This clone was seen only once. The V call is TRBV14, the J call TRBJ2-1; 12 bases map to TRBD2. The CDR3 is made up of 17 amino acids. In germline, CDR1 is SGHDN, CDR2 FVKESK. The V segment lost 1 base and the J segment 1 base; nucleotides outside the gene matches: 2. Written as DNA, the CDR3 is TGTGCCAGCAGCCAAGGAGGACTAGCGGGATCCTACAATGAGCAGTTCTTC. Encoded protein: CASSQGGLAGSYNEQFF.

This chain uses TRBV12-5 with TRBJ1-2; D unresolved. CDR3 length: 13 amino acids. Germline V CDR1 and CDR2: LGHNT, FRNRAP. The V gene lost 0 bases and the J gene lost 7 bases, with 9 bases spanning the gap. The CDR3 region is CASGLVRRAGYTF. In DNA form, the CDR3 reads TGTGCTAGTGGTTTGGTAAGGAGGGCTGGCTACACCTTC.

J is TRBJ2-1 and V is TRBV5-3, with D tentatively TRBD2 (6 bases). TRBV5-3 belongs to the ORF category, with a function that is uncertain. V was clipped by 4 bases and J by 0 bases, with 11 bases between them. The CDR3 is 15 amino acids. In DNA, the CDR3 is TGTGCCAGAAGCGCAGACGGGAGCTCCTACAATGAGCAGTTCTTC. Residues: CARSADGSSYNEQFF.

This chain links TRBV30 with TRBJ1-6, with D unresolved. Trimming removed 3 bases at V and 4 bases at J, with 13 bases between. There are 15 residues in the CDR3. Germline-derived CDR1 and CDR2 are GTSNPN and SVGIG (reference sequence). The CDR3 region has the DNA TGTGCCTGGAGCCCCCTAAGGACTTATAATTCACCCCTCCACTTT. The encoded protein is CAWSPLRTYNSPLHF.